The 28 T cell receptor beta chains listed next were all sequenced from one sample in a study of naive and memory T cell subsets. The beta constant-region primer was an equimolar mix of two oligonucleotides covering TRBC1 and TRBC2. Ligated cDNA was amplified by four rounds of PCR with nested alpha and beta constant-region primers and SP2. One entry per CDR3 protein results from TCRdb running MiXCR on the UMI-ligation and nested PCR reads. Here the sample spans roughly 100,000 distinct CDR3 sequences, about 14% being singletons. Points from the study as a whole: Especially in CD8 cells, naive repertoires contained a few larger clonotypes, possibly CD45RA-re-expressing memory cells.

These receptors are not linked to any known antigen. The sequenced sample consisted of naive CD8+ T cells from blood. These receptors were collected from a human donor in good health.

CDR3 coding DNA: TGTGCCACCTGGCGAGGGGGTCAATACAATGAGCAGTTCTTC. Its translation is CATWRGGQYNEQFF. The chain combines TRBV28 with TRBJ2-1; D might be TRBD1 (6 bases). From germline, CDR1 is MDHEN and CDR2 SYDVKM. Trimming removed 10 bases from V and 4 bases from J, with 17 bases in between. This CDR3 is built from 14 residues. The variable domain in full, with the rest retrieved from reference TRBV28 and TRBJ2-1, is DVKVTQSSRYLVKRTGEKVFLECVQDMDHENMFWYRQDPGLGLRLIYFSYDVKMKEKGDIPEGYSVSREKKERFSLILESASTNQTSMYLCATWRGGQYNEQFFGPGTRLTVL.

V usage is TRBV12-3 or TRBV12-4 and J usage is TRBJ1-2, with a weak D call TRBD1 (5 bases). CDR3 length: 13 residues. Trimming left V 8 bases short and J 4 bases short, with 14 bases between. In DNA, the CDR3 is TGTGCCAGCTCCCCGGGACTGCTCTATGGCTACACCTTC. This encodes CASSPGLLYGYTF.

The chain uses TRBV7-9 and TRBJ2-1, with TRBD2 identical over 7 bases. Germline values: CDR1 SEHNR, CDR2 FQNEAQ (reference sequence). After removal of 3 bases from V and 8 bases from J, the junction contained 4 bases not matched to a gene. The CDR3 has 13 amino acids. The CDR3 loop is CASSFPSGHEQFF. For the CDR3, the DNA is TGTGCCAGCAGCTTTCCTAGCGGCCATGAGCAGTTCTTC.

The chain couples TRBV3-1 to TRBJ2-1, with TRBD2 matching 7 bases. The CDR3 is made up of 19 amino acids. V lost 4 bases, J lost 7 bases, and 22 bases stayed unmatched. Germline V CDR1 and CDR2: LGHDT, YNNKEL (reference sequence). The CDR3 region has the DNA TGTGCCAGCAGCCTGGAGGGAGGGCCGATTCTACCTCGGGGGAATGAGCAGTTCTTC. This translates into CASSLEGGPILPRGNEQFF.

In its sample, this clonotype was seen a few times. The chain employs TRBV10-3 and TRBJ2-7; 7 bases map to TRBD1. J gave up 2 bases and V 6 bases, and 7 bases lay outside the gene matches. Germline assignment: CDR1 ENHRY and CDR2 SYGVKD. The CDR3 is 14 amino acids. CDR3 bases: TGTGCCATCAGCGAGACAGGGCATGCCTACGAGCAGTACTTC. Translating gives CAISETGHAYEQYF.

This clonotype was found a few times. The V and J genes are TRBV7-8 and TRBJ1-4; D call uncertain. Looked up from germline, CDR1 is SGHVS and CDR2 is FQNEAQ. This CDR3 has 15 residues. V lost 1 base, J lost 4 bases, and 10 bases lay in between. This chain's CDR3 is CASSLEALSNEKLFF. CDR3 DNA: TGTGCCAGCAGCTTAGAGGCACTGAGTAATGAAAAACTGTTTTTT. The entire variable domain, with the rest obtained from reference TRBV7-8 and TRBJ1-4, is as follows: GAGVSQSPRYKVAKRGQDVALRCDPISGHVSLFWYQQALGQGPEFLTYFQNEAQLDKSGLPSDRFFAERPEGSVSTLKIQRTQQEDSAVYLCASSLEALSNEKLFFGSGTQLSVL.

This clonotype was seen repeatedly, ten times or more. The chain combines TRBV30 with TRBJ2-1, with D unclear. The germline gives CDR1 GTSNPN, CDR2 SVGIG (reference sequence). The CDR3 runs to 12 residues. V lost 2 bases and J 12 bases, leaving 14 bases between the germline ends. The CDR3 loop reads CAWSIDSVRQFF. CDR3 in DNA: TGTGCCTGGAGTATTGACTCAGTACGGCAGTTCTTC.

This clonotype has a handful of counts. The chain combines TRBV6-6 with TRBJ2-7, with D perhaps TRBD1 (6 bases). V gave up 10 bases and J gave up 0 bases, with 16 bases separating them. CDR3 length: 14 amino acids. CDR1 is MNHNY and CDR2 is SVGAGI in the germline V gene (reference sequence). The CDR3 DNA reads TGTGCCACCAATCCCGGACAGCTCTCCTACGAGCAGTACTTC. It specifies CATNPGQLSYEQYF.

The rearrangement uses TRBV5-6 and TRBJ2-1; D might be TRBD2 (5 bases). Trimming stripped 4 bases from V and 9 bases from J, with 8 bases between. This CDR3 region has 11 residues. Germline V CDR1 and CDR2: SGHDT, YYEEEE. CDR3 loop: CASSDGLEQFF. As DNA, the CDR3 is TGTGCCAGCAGCGACGGACTTGAGCAGTTCTTC.

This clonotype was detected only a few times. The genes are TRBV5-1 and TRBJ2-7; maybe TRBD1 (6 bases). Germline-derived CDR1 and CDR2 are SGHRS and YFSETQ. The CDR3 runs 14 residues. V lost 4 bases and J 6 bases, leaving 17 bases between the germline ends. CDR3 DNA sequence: TGCGCCAGCAGCCCTGAGACAGGATGGTCCGAGCAGTACTTC. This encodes CASSPETGWSEQYF.

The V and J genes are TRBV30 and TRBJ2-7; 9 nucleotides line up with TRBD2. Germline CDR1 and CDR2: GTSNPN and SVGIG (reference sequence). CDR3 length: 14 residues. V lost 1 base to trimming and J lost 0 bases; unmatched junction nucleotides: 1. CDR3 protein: CAWSGLADSYEQYF. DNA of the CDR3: TGTGCCTGGAGTGGACTAGCGGACTCCTACGAGCAGTACTTC.

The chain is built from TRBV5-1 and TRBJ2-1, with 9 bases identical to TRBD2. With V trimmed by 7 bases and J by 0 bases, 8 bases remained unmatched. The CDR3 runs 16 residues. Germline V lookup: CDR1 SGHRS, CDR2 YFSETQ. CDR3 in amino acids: CASGLSGGISYNEQFF. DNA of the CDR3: TGCGCCAGCGGACTTAGCGGGGGCATCTCCTACAATGAGCAGTTCTTC.

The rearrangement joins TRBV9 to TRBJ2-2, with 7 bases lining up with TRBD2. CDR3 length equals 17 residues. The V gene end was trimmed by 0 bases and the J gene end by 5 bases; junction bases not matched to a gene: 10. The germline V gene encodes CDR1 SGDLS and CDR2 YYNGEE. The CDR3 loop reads CASSVGHWGGGTGELFF. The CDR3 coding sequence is TGTGCCAGCAGCGTAGGGCATTGGGGCGGGGGAACCGGGGAGCTGTTTTTT.

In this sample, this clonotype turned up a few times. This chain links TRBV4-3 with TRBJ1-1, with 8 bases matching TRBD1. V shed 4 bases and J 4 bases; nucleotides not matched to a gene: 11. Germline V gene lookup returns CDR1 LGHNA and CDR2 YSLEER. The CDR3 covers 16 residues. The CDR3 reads CASSPGGPGPLTEAFF. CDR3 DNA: TGCGCCAGCAGCCCAGGGGGCCCGGGGCCCCTCACTGAAGCTTTCTTT.

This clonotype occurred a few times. The CDR3 protein is CASLRNRLAGGETQYF. CDR3 nucleotide sequence: TGTGCCAGCCTACGCAATCGACTAGCGGGAGGAGAGACCCAGTACTTC. The chain employs TRBV2 and TRBJ2-5; 13 positions match TRBD2. V lost 8 bases to trimming and J lost 4 bases; unmatched junction nucleotides: 10. This CDR3 spans 16 amino acids. From germline, CDR1 is SNHLY and CDR2 FYNNEI.

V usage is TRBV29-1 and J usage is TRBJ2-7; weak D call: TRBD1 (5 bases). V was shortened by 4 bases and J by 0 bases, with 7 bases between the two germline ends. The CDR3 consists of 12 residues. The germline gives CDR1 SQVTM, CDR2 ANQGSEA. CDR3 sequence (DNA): TGCAGCGTTGCAGGGAACTCCTACGAGCAGTACTTC. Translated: CSVAGNSYEQYF.

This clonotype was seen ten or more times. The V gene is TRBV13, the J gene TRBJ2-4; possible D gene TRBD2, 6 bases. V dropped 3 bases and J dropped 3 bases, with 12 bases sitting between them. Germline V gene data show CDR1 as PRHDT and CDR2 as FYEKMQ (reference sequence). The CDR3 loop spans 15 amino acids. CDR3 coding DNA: TGTGCCAGCAGCTTGCGGGGTGAGGACAAAAACATTCAGTACTTC. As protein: CASSLRGEDKNIQYF.

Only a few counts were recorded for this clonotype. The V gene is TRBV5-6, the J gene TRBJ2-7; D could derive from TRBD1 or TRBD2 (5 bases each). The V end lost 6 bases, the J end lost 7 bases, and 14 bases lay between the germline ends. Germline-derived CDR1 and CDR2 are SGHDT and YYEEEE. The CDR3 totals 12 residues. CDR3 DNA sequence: TGTGCCAGCAAGATGGTGAGGGGAGAGCAGTACTTC. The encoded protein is CASKMVRGEQYF.

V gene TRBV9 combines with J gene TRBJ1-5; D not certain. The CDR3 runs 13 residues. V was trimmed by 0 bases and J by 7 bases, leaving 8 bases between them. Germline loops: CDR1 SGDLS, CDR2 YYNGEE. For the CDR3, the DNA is TGTGCCAGCAGCGTAGGGGAACTCCAGCCCCAGCATTTT. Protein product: CASSVGELQPQHF.

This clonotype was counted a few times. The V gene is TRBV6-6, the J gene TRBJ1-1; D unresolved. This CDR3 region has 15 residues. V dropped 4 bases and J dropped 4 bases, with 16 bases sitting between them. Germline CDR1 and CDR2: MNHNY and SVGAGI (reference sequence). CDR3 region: CASSSTKRKSTEAFF. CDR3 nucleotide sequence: TGTGCCAGCAGTTCAACCAAAAGGAAGAGCACTGAAGCTTTCTTT.

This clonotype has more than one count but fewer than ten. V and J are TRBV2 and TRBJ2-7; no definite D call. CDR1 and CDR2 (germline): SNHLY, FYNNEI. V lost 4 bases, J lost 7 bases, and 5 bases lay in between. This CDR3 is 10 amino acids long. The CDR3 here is CASSVGEQYF. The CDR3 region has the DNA TGTGCCAGCAGTGTTGGGGAGCAGTACTTC.

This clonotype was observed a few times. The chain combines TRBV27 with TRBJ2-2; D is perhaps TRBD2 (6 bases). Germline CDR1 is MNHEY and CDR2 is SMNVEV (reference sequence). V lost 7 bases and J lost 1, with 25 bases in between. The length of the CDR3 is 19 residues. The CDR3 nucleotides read TGTGCCAGCACCTTATACCCTTCTGGGGGGTTTGGGAACACCGGGGAGCTGTTTTTT. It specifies CASTLYPSGGFGNTGELFF.

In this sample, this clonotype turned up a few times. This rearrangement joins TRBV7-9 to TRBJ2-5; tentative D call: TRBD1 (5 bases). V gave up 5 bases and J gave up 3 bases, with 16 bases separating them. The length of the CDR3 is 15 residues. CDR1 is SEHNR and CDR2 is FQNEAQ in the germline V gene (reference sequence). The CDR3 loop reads CASSLKVGLEETQYF. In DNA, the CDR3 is TGTGCCAGCAGCCTCAAGGTGGGGCTGGAAGAGACCCAGTACTTC. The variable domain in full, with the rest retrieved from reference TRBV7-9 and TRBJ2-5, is DTGVSQNPRHKITKRGQNVTFRCDPISEHNRLYWYRQTLGQGPEFLTYFQNEAQLEKSRLLSDRFSAERPKGSFSTLEIQRTEQGDSAMYLCASSLKVGLEETQYFGPGTRLLVL.

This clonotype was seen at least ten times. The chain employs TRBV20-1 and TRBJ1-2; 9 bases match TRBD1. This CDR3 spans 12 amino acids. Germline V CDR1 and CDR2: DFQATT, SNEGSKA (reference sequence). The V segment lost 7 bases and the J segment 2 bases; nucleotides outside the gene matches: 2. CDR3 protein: CSGDRGNYGYTF. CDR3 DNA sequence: TGCAGTGGAGACAGGGGGAACTATGGCTACACCTTC.

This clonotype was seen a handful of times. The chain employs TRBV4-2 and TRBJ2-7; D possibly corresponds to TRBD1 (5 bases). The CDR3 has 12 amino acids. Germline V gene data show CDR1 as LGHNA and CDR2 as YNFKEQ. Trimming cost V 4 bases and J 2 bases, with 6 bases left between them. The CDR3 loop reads CASSLDTYEQYF. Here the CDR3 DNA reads TGTGCCAGCAGCCTGGACACCTACGAGCAGTACTTC.

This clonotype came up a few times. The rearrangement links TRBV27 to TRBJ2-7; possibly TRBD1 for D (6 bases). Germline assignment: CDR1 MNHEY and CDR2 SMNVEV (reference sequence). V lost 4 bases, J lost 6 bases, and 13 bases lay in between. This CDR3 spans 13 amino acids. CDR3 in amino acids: CASSYGVRGEQYF. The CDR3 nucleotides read TGTGCCAGCAGTTATGGGGTCAGGGGCGAGCAGTACTTC.

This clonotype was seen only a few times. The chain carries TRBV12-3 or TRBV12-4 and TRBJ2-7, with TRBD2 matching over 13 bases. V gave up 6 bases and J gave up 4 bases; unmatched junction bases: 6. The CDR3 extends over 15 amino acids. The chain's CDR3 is CASRKTSGGTYEQYF. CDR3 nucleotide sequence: TGTGCCAGCAGGAAGACTAGCGGGGGGACGTACGAGCAGTACTTC.

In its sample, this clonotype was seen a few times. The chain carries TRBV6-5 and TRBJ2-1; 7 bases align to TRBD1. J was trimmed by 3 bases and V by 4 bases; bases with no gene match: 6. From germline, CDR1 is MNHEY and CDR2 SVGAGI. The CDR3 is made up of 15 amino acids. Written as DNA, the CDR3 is TGTGCCAGCAGTTCCGGGACAGACAACTACAATGAGCAGTTCTTC. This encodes CASSSGTDNYNEQFF.